These 26 T cell receptor beta chains came from one sample sequenced in a study of blood T cell repertoires in COVID-19. The data were produced by immunoSEQ multiplex PCR, yet TCRdb's version contains in-frame clones alone and is incomplete. The table records 260,000 or so clones, nearly 85% of them present only once. Sequencing was done on a sample of peripheral blood. The receptors were gathered from a human donor in a cohort sampled during active COVID-19.

This clone was counted ten times or more. V gene TRBV5-1 combines with J gene TRBJ1-4; TRBD1 matches at 9 bases. The CDR3 consists of 15 residues. V shed 4 bases and J 8 bases; nucleotides not matched to a gene: 9. Per germline, CDR1 SGHRS and CDR2 YFSETQ. In DNA form, the CDR3 reads TGCGCCAGCAGCCCATGGGGACAGGGAAACGAAAAACTGTTTTTT. Translated, it gives CASSPWGQGNEKLFF.

The chain employs TRBV5-1 and TRBJ2-7; TRBD1 is a possible D gene (5 bases). CDR3 size: 15 residues. Looked up from germline, CDR1 is SGHRS and CDR2 is YFSETQ. The V gene lost 0 bases and the J gene lost 0 bases, with 10 bases spanning the gap. The CDR3 region is CASSLGRTYSYEQYF. The CDR3 coding sequence is TGCGCCAGCAGCTTGGGGCGGACATACTCCTACGAGCAGTACTTC.

This rearrangement joins TRBV27 to TRBJ2-3, with TRBD1 matching 7 bases. Germline lookup yields CDR1 MNHEY and CDR2 SMNVEV (reference sequence). J was trimmed by 0 bases and V by 5 bases; bases with no gene match: 5. This CDR3 is 15 amino acids long. The DNA for the CDR3 is TGTGCCAGCAGTAGACAGGGATTAAGCACAGATACGCAGTATTTT. Translation gives CASSRQGLSTDTQYF.

In its sample, this clone was seen once. The rearrangement links TRBV7-2 to TRBJ2-7; D is undetermined. CDR3 length equals 14 residues. Per germline, CDR1 SGHTA and CDR2 FQGNSA. V lost 0 bases and J 6 bases, leaving 12 bases between the germline ends. Here the CDR3 reads CASSLAFSTGEQYF. CDR3 sequence (DNA): TGTGCCAGCAGCTTAGCGTTTAGTACGGGCGAGCAGTACTTC.

The V call is TRBV10-3, the J call TRBJ2-3; TRBD2 aligns across 12 bases. Looked up from germline, CDR1 is ENHRY and CDR2 is SYGVKD. The CDR3 loop spans 19 amino acids. After removal of 3 bases from V and 0 bases from J, the junction contained 10 bases not matched to a gene. The CDR3 sequence: CAISDPPGLAGSSTDTQYF. CDR3 sequence (DNA): TGTGCCATCAGTGACCCACCGGGACTAGCGGGCTCTAGCACAGATACGCAGTATTTT.

Points on this clone: Other DNA sequences in this specimen translate into the identical CDR3. This sequence joins TRBV7-2 and TRBJ2-5; 9 bases align to TRBD1. Germline CDR1 and CDR2: SGHTA and FQGNSA. The CDR3 consists of 13 residues. The ends lost 4 bases at V and 4 bases at J; junction bases unmatched: 1. The CDR3 nucleotides are TGTGCCAGCAGCTCGGACAGGGGAGAGACCCAGTACTTC. As protein: CASSSDRGETQYF.

The genes are TRBV25-1 and TRBJ2-5, with a tentative D call TRBD2 (6 bases). Trimming removed 1 base from V and 4 bases from J, with 13 bases in between. Germline V gene lookup returns CDR1 MGHDK and CDR2 SYGVNS. The CDR3 has 15 amino acids. The CDR3 region has the DNA TGTGCCAGCAGTGAATTAACTAGCTTGAGAGAGACCCAGTACTTC. Its translation is CASSELTSLRETQYF.

The rearrangement links TRBV10-2 to TRBJ2-3; D possibly corresponds to TRBD2 (6 bases). The CDR3 covers 12 residues. V shed 0 bases and J shed 10 bases, with 8 bases lying between them. CDR1 is WSHSY, CDR2 SAAADI, per germline. CDR3 sequence (DNA): TGCGCCAGCAGTGAGTCGACGGGGGCGCAGTATTTT. Protein product: CASSESTGAQYF.

The V and J genes are TRBV15 and TRBJ1-2; D not certain. The CDR3 has 15 amino acids. V dropped 0 bases and J dropped 0 bases, with 8 bases sitting between them. Looked up from germline, CDR1 is LNHNV and CDR2 is YYDKDF (reference sequence). The CDR3, as DNA: TGTGCCACCAGCAGAGAACAAGGAGCTAACTATGGCTACACCTTC. Protein: CATSREQGANYGYTF.

J is TRBJ2-2 and V is TRBV29-1; 11 nucleotides line up with TRBD2. In germline, CDR1 is SQVTM, CDR2 ANQGSEA. The CDR3 covers 14 residues. Trimming removed 7 bases from V and 5 bases from J; junction bases left unmatched: 6. This chain's CDR3 is CSGRVAGGTGELFF. As DNA, the CDR3 is TGCAGCGGAAGAGTAGCGGGGGGGACCGGGGAGCTGTTTTTT.

Here the CDR3 DNA reads TGTGCCACCGAGACAGGGTCTACCTCCACGAAAGCTTTCTTT. This encodes CATETGSTSTKAFF. The chain couples TRBV6-5 to TRBJ1-1; 7 positions agree with TRBD1. Germline CDR1 and CDR2: MNHEY and SVGAGI. Trimming at V came to 10 bases and at J to 9 bases, leaving 17 bases not matched to a gene. This CDR3 is 14 amino acids long.

This rearrangement joins TRBV10-3 to TRBJ1-2, with 7 bases aligning to TRBD1. The CDR3 contains 13 residues. Germline-derived CDR1 and CDR2 are ENHRY and SYGVKD. V lost 6 bases to trimming and J lost 6 bases; unmatched junction nucleotides: 7. The CDR3 here is CAISSTGLDGYTF. DNA of the CDR3: TGTGCCATCAGCTCGACAGGGTTAGATGGCTACACCTTC.

V gene TRBV6-5 combines with J gene TRBJ1-6, with TRBD1 identical over 8 bases. CDR1 is MNHEY and CDR2 is SVGAGI in the germline V gene. V was clipped by 6 bases and J by 7 bases; unmatched bases: 8. CDR3 length: 15 residues. This chain's CDR3 is CASSPTGTGNSPLHF. For the CDR3, the DNA is TGTGCCAGCAGCCCGACCGGGACAGGAAATTCACCCCTCCACTTT.

The V gene is TRBV3-1 (or the pseudogene TRBV3-2), the J gene TRBJ2-2; D not certain. V lost 2 bases and J 5 bases, leaving 6 bases between the germline ends. The CDR3 extends over 13 amino acids. Germline loops: CDR1 LGHDT, CDR2 YNNKEL (reference sequence). DNA for the CDR3: TGTGCCAGCAGCCAAACTCGGACCGGGGAGCTGTTTTTT. Translating it yields CASSQTRTGELFF.

This clone has a count of ten or more. The chain joins TRBV4-1 to TRBJ2-2; possible D gene TRBD1, 7 bases. The CDR3 sequence is 17 residues long. V was trimmed by 1 base and J by 7 bases, leaving 19 bases between them. Germline V gene sequence: CDR1 MGHRA, CDR2 YSYEKL. CDR3 in amino acids: CASSQVGQGGAGGELFF. CDR3 DNA sequence: TGCGCCAGCAGCCAAGTGGGTCAGGGGGGCGCCGGCGGGGAGCTGTTTTTT.

The table lists this clone with a count of one. The rearrangement links TRBV28 to TRBJ2-1, with 10 nucleotides matching TRBD2. The CDR3 contains 12 residues. Germline lookup yields CDR1 MDHEN and CDR2 SYDVKM. Unmatched junction bases numbered 5, after V lost 6 bases and J lost 12 bases. The CDR3 region is CASRGSGGTQFF. CDR3 DNA sequence: TGTGCCAGCAGGGGTAGCGGGGGGACGCAGTTCTTC.

The chain uses TRBV2 and TRBJ2-3; 12 bases align to TRBD2. The germline V gene encodes CDR1 SNHLY and CDR2 FYNNEI. This CDR3 has 16 amino acids. Trimming removed 6 bases from V and 2 bases from J; junction bases left unmatched: 6. CDR3 loop: CASRPTSGSHTDTQYF. The DNA of the CDR3 is TGTGCCAGCAGACCGACTAGCGGGAGTCACACAGATACGCAGTATTTT.

The gene calls are TRBV27 and TRBJ2-3; 16 positions agree with TRBD2. This CDR3 comprises 20 residues. J gave up 1 base and V 4 bases, and 11 bases lay outside the gene matches. Germline V gene data show CDR1 as MNHEY and CDR2 as SMNVEV (reference sequence). The CDR3 nucleotides are TGTGCCAGCAGTTCCGATGGGACTAGCGGGAGGGTGGTTGGCACAGATACGCAGTATTTT. This sequence encodes CASSSDGTSGRVVGTDTQYF.

This chain joins TRBV5-1 and TRBJ2-1, with TRBD1 identical over 8 bases. Germline CDR1 SGHRS, CDR2 YFSETQ. The CDR3 contains 15 residues. The J segment lost 8 bases and the V segment lost 0 bases, leaving 7 bases of the junction unmatched. CDR3 sequence reads: CASSLGQGYSDEQFF. In DNA form, the CDR3 reads TGCGCCAGCAGCTTGGGACAGGGGTACTCCGATGAGCAGTTCTTC.

This clone was seen more than once but under ten times. This chain links TRBV18 with TRBJ1-3, with D possibly matching TRBD1 (6 bases). The V gene lost 3 bases and the J gene lost 8 bases, with 14 bases spanning the gap. Germline V CDR1 and CDR2: KGHSH, LQKENI. The CDR3 is 14 amino acids. The CDR3 protein is CASSPGQTRHTIYF. The CDR3 nucleotides read TGTGCCAGCTCACCCGGACAGACCCGGCACACCATATATTTT.

V and J are TRBV7-9 and TRBJ2-7, with a possible D match to TRBD1 (5 bases). Germline assignment: CDR1 SEHNR and CDR2 FQNEAQ (reference sequence). This CDR3 comprises 14 residues. V dropped 1 base and J dropped 4 bases, with 11 bases sitting between them. CDR3: CASSLGSGRYEQYF. CDR3 DNA: TGTGCCAGCAGCTTAGGCTCAGGGCGATACGAGCAGTACTTC.

CDR3 nucleotide sequence: TGTGCCAGCAGTGAAACAGGGGCTGTGGGAGATACGCAGTATTTT. This gives the protein CASSETGAVGDTQYF. The chain has TRBV2 and TRBJ2-3, with TRBD1 matching over 7 bases. Trimming at V came to 2 bases and at J to 5 bases, leaving 7 bases not matched to a gene. This CDR3 contains 15 residues. From germline, CDR1 is SNHLY and CDR2 FYNNEI.

The chain links TRBV11-2 to TRBJ2-1, with 10 bases that match TRBD2. Trimming removed 1 base from V and 8 bases from J; junction bases left unmatched: 8. CDR1 and CDR2 from the germline V gene are SGHAT and FQNNGV. CDR3 length: 16 amino acids. The CDR3 is CASSLGISSGSDEQFF. CDR3 DNA sequence: TGTGCCAGCAGCTTAGGAATCTCTAGCGGGAGTGATGAGCAGTTCTTC.

This chain uses TRBV29-1 with TRBJ2-2; 8 bases match TRBD2. This CDR3 contains 18 residues. V gave up 5 bases and J gave up 2 bases; unmatched junction bases: 16. Germline CDR1 SQVTM, CDR2 ANQGSEA. DNA for the CDR3: TGCAGCGTTAAAGTACTGGGGGGCACTAGCGGAAACACCGGGGAGCTGTTTTTT. This gives the protein CSVKVLGGTSGNTGELFF.

This chain uses TRBV6-5 with TRBJ1-4, with D unclear. The CDR3 has 14 amino acids. V was trimmed by 5 bases and J by 0 bases, leaving 7 bases between them. The germline gives CDR1 MNHEY, CDR2 SVGAGI. The CDR3 bases are TGTGCCAGCAGTCAGGTGTCAACTAATGAAAAACTGTTTTTT. Translated: CASSQVSTNEKLFF.

The rearrangement links TRBV5-5 to TRBJ1-1, with D possibly TRBD1 on 5 matching bases. There are 16 residues in the CDR3. The germline V and J ends were trimmed by 1 base and 3 bases, with 16 bases remaining between them. Germline V gives CDR1 SGHKS, CDR2 YYEKEE (reference sequence). CDR3 nucleotides: TGTGCCAGCAGCTTGAGACGGGGGAGGGTAGACACTGAAGCTTTCTTT. Amino acid sequence: CASSLRRGRVDTEAFF.